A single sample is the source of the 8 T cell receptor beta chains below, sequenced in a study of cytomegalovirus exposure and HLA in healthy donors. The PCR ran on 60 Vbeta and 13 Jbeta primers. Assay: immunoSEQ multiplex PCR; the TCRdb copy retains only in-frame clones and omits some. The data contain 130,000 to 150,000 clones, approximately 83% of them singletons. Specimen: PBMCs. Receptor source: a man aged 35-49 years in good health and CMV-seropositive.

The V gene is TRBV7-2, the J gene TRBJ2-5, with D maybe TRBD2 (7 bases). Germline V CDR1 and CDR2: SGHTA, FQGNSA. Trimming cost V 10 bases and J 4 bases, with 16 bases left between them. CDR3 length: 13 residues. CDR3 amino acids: CATGGRSGETQYF. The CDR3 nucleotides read TGTGCCACCGGGGGGCGGTCCGGAGAGACCCAGTACTTC.

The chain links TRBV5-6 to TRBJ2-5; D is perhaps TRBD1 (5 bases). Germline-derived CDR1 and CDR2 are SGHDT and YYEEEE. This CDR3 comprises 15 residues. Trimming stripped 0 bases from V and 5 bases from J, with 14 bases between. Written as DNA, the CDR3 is TGTGCCAGCAGCTTGGTTCAGCGCTCAGGGGAGACCCAGTACTTC. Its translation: CASSLVQRSGETQYF. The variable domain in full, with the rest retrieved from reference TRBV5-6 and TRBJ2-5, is DAGVTQSPTHLIKTRGQQVTLRCSPKSGHDTVSWYQQALGQGPQFIFQYYEEEERQRGNFPDRFSGHQFPNYSSELNVNALLLGDSALYLCASSLVQRSGETQYFGPGTRLLVL.

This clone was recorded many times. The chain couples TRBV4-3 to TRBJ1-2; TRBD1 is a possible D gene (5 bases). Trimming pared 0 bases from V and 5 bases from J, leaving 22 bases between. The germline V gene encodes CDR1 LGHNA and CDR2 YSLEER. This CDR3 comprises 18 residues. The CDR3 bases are TGCGCCAGCAGCCAAGATTTGCAGGGTCATGGGTTTGGGTATGGCTACACCTTC. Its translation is CASSQDLQGHGFGYGYTF.

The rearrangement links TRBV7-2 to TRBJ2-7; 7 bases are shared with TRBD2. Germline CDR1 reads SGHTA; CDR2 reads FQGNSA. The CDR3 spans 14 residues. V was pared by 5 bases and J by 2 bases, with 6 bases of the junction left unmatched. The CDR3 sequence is CASSLFSGTYEQYF. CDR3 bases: TGTGCCAGCAGCCTTTTCAGCGGGACCTACGAGCAGTACTTC. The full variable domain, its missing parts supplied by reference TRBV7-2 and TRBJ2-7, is GAGVSQSPSNKVTEKGKDVELRCDPISGHTALYWYRQSLGQGLEFLIYFQGNSAPDKSGLPSDRFSAERTGGSVSTLTIQRTQQEDSAVYLCASSLFSGTYEQYFGPGTRLTVT.

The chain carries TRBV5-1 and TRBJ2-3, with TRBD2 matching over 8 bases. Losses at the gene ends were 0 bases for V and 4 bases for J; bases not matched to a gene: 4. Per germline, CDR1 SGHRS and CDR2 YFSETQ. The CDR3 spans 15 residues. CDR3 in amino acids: CASSLGTGLADTQYF. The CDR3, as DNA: TGCGCCAGCAGCTTGGGAACGGGACTAGCAGATACGCAGTATTTT. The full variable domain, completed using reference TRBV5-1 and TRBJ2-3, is KAGVTQTPRYLIKTRGQQVTLSCSPISGHRSVSWYQQTPGQGLQFLFEYFSETQRNKGNFPGRFSGRQFSNSRSEMNVSTLELGDSALYLCASSLGTGLADTQYFGPGTRLTVL.

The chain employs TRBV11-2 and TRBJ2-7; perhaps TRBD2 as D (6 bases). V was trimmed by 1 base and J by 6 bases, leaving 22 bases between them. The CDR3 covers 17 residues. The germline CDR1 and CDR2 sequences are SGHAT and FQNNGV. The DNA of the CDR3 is TGTGCCAGCAGCTTAGGTCCCAAGGGTAGGGGAGGCTTCGAGCAGTACTTC. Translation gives CASSLGPKGRGGFEQYF.

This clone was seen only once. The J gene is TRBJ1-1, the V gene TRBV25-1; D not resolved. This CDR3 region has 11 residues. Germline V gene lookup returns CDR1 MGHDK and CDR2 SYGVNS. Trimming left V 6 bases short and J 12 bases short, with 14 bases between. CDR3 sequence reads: CASSVSGLTFF. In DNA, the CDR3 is TGTGCCAGCAGCGTGTCGGGGTTAACTTTCTTT.

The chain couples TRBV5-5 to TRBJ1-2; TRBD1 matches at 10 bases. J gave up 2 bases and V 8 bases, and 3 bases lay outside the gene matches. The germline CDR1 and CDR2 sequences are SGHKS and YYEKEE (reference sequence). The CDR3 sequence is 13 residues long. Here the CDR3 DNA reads TGTGCCAGTGAGACAGGGGGCAACTATGGCTACACCTTC. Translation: CASETGGNYGYTF.